The 10 T cell receptor beta chains given below trace back to one sample, sequenced in a study of blood T cell repertoires in COVID-19. Generated by immunoSEQ multiplex PCR, the TCRdb table keeps only in-frame clones and is missing some. Of 75,000 to 95,000 clones in the sample, about 90% were seen once. The sequencing input was peripheral blood. These TCRs come from a middle-aged man with active COVID-19.

The chain has TRBV9 and TRBJ2-1; weak D call: TRBD2 (6 bases). V gave up 3 bases and J gave up 8 bases, with 18 bases separating them. The length of the CDR3 is 15 residues. Germline assignment: CDR1 SGDLS and CDR2 YYNGEE. CDR3 DNA: TGTGCCAGCAGCGAACTAGCAGAACGATGGGATGAGCAGTTCTTC. Translating gives CASSELAERWDEQFF. Filled out from reference TRBV9 and TRBJ2-1, the complete variable domain reads DSGVTQTPKHLITATGQRVTLRCSPRSGDLSVYWYQQSLDQGLQFLIQYYNGEERAKGNILERFSAQQFPDLHSELNLSSLELGDSALYFCASSELAERWDEQFFGPGTRLTVL.

V usage is TRBV19 and J usage is TRBJ1-3; TRBD1 matches 9 bases. Per the germline V gene, CDR1 is LNHDA and CDR2 is SQIVND (reference sequence). J gave up 0 bases and V 4 bases, and 4 bases lay outside the gene matches. This CDR3 comprises 16 residues. In DNA, the CDR3 is TGTGCCAGTAGTAGGGACAGGGTTGCCTCTGGAAACACCATATATTTT. Translation gives CASSRDRVASGNTIYF.

The chain joins TRBV28 to TRBJ1-5; 8 nucleotides agree with TRBD1. Germline values: CDR1 MDHEN, CDR2 SYDVKM. The CDR3 totals 19 residues. J gave up 3 bases and V 4 bases, and 17 bases lay outside the gene matches. The DNA of the CDR3 is TGTGCCAGCAGTTCATCTGGCGGGGCAGGGGGCATACACAATCAGCCCCAGCATTTT. It translates to CASSSSGGAGGIHNQPQHF.

This chain links TRBV3-1 (or the pseudogene TRBV3-2) with TRBJ2-7; the match to TRBD2 covers 7 bases. V shed 10 bases, J shed 9 bases, and the junction held 6 bases outside the gene matches. Germline values: CDR1 LGHDT, CDR2 YNNKEL (reference sequence). The CDR3 is 10 amino acids. The CDR3 DNA sequence: TGTGCCAAGCCGTGGGGGGGGCAGTACTTC. This encodes CAKPWGGQYF.

The chain employs TRBV6-4 and TRBJ2-2; 9 bases are a match to TRBD2. The CDR3 runs to 18 residues. V trimming: 3 bases; J trimming: 7 bases; junction bases outside the gene matches: 15. The germline gives CDR1 MRHNA, CDR2 SNTAGT. The CDR3 here is CASSEGASGTLRRGELFF. The DNA for the CDR3 is TGTGCCAGCAGTGAAGGGGCTAGCGGGACTTTACGGCGCGGGGAGCTGTTTTTT.

The chain links TRBV20-1 to TRBJ1-2; D uncertain. This CDR3 spans 11 amino acids. The V and J ends lost 6 bases and 8 bases respectively, with 13 bases between them. Germline lookup yields CDR1 DFQATT and CDR2 SNEGSKA (reference sequence). CDR3 residues: CSAARGEGYTF. For the CDR3, the DNA is TGCAGTGCCGCGCGGGGTGAGGGCTACACCTTC.

The chain joins TRBV3-1 (or the pseudogene TRBV3-2) to TRBJ2-3; 9 positions agree with TRBD1. Germline V CDR1 and CDR2: LGHDT, YNNKEL (reference sequence). This CDR3 spans 19 amino acids. V shed 1 base and J 0 bases; nucleotides not matched to a gene: 11. The chain's CDR3 is CASSQAGTGTYSSTDTQYF. In nucleotides, the CDR3 is TGTGCCAGCAGCCAAGCCGGGACAGGGACATACTCTAGCACAGATACGCAGTATTTT.

The chain combines TRBV6-1 with TRBJ2-7; D is ambiguous. V lost 2 bases to trimming and J lost 2 bases, with 4 bases between them. This CDR3 contains 12 residues. Looked up from germline, CDR1 is MNHNS and CDR2 is SASEGT. The CDR3 region is CASSEQTYEQYF. Written as DNA, the CDR3 is TGTGCCAGCAGTGAACAGACCTACGAGCAGTACTTC.

The rearrangement uses TRBV3-1 (or the pseudogene TRBV3-2) and TRBJ2-3; 10 nucleotides agree with TRBD2. Per germline, CDR1 LGHDT and CDR2 YNNKEL (reference sequence). There are 15 residues in the CDR3. Losses at the gene ends were 5 bases for V and 0 bases for J; bases not matched to a gene: 2. In DNA, the CDR3 is TGTGCCAGCAGCTCGACTAGCGGGAGCACAGATACGCAGTATTTT. Translating it yields CASSSTSGSTDTQYF.

The chain has TRBV2 and TRBJ2-7; D is unclear. V was trimmed by 6 bases and J by 0 bases, leaving 3 bases between them. The CDR3 extends over 11 amino acids. The germline V gene has CDR1 SNHLY and CDR2 FYNNEI. The CDR3 is CASRASYEQYF. The CDR3 bases are TGTGCCAGCAGGGCCTCCTACGAGCAGTACTTC.